Sequencing of this T cell receptor (beta chain) was carried out in a study of identical twins. In its sample, this clonotype was seen a few times. This CDR3 is 11 amino acids long. CDR1 SGDLS and CDR2 YYNGEE come from the germline V gene. V was pared by 3 bases and J by 9 bases, with 9 bases between. TCRdb re-derived calls from the 5' RACE reads in MiXCR, one entry per CDR3 protein. The table includes 200,000 to 250,000 distinct CDR3 sequences, approximately 5.9% detected once. The data were also submitted as part of a second study, on T cells expressing NK-cell markers. That investigation notes: Out of eight donors sequenced, seven tested HCMV-seropositive and the remaining one seronegative.

The chain couples TRBV9 to TRBJ1-2, with a tentative D call TRBD1 (5 bases). Sequenced material: CD8+ T cells sorted from blood. The receptor was isolated from a woman aged 18-30 years in good health. CDR3 coding DNA: TGTGCCAGCAGCGCAGGGTCCAGCTACACCTTC. Its protein product is CASSAGSSYTF.